Listed here is a single TCR beta chain. Its specificity is unknown. From germline, CDR1 is LNHDA and CDR2 SQIVND (reference sequence). The CDR3 is 12 residues long. Trimming removed 4 bases at V and 3 bases at J, with 4 bases between. The record originates from a study of blood T cells in healthy people across ages. At the level of the study: About one barcoded beta molecule per two T cells was the capture yield of template switching.

Next came a second PCR, run for about 7 to 12 cycles, which used a sample-barcoded 5' primer along with a J-beta primer mix. TCRdb ran MiXCR on the 5' RACE reads and lists one entry per CDR3 protein. In the table there are 600,000 to 850,000 distinct CDR3 sequences, just under 25% of which are singletons. Findings of the study overall: Long-lived donors exceeded aged donors in naive CD4+ cells and diversity.

These data were likewise used in another study, on T cells of mothers and their children. From that second work: The people who donated were a few healthy Caucasian mothers and their six children. Mothers gave over 10 million TCR beta CDR3 reads each, and children roughly 3.3 million each.

The J gene is TRBJ1-3, the V gene TRBV19, with D hard to call. Material: blood. The receptor was derived from a boy between 10 and 17 years old in good health. CDR3 DNA: TGTGCCAGTAGTACCTATGGAAACACCATATATTTT. It codes for CASSTYGNTIYF. Based on the CDR3 plus reference TRBV19 and TRBJ1-3, the full variable domain is DGGITQSPKYLFRKEGQNVTLSCEQNLNHDAMYWYRQDPGQGLRLIYYSQIVNDFQKGDIAEGYSVSREKKESFPLTVTSAQKNPTAFYLCASSTYGNTIYFGEGSWLTVV.